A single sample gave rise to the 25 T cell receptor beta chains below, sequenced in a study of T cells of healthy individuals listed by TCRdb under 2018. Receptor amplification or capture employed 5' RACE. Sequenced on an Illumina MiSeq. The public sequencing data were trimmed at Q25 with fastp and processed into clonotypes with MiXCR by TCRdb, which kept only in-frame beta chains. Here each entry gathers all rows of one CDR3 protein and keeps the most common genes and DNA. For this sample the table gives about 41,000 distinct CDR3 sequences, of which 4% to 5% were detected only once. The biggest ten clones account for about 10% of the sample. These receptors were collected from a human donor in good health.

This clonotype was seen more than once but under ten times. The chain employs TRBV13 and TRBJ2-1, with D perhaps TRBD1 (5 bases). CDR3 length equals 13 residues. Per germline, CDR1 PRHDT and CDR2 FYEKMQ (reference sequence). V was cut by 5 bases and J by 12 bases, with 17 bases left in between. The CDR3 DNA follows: TGTGCCAGCAGCCCGACAGACCCTAGGGCGCAGTTCTTC. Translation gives CASSPTDPRAQFF.

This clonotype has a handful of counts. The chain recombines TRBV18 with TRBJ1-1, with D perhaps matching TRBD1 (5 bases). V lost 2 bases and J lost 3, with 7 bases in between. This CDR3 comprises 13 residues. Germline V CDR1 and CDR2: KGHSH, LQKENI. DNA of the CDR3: TGTGCCAGCTCACCAAGCAGGGACACTGAAGCTTTCTTT. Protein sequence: CASSPSRDTEAFF. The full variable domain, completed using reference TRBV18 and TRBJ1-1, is NAGVMQNPRHLVRRRGQEARLRCSPMKGHSHVYWYRQLPEEGLKFMVYLQKENIIDESGMPKERFSAEFPKEGPSILRIQQVVRGDSAAYFCASSPSRDTEAFFGQGTRLTVV.

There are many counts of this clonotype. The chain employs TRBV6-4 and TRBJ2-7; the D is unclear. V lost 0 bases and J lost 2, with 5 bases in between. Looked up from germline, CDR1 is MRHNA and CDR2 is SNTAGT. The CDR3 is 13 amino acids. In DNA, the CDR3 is TGTGCCAGCAGTGACTCGACAACCTACGAGCAGTACTTC. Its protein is CASSDSTTYEQYF.

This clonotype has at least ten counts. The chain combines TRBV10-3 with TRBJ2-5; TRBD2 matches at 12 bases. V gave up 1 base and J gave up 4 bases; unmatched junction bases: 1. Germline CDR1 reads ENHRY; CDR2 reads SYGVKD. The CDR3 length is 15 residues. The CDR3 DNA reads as TGTGCCATCAGTGAGTTACTAGCGGGAGGAGAGACCCAGTACTTC. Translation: CAISELLAGGETQYF.

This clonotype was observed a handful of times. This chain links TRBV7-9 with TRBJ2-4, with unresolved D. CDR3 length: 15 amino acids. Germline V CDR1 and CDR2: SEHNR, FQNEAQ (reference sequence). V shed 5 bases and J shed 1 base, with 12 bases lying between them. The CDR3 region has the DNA TGTGCCAGCAGCCCTAATGAGTTGGCCAAAAACATTCAGTACTTC. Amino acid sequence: CASSPNELAKNIQYF.

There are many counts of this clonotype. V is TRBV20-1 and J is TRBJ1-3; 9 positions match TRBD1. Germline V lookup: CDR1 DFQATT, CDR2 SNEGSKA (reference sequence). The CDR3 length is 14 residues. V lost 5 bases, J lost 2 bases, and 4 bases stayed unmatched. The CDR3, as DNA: TGCAGTGCTCCCGACAGGGGGGCTGGAAACACCATATATTTT. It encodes CSAPDRGAGNTIYF.

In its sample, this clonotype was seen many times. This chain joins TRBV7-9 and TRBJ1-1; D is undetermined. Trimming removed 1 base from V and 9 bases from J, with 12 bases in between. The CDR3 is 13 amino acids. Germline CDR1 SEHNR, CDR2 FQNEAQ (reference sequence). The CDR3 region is CASSLGGLNQAFF. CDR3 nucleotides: TGTGCCAGCAGCTTAGGAGGATTGAACCAAGCTTTCTTT.

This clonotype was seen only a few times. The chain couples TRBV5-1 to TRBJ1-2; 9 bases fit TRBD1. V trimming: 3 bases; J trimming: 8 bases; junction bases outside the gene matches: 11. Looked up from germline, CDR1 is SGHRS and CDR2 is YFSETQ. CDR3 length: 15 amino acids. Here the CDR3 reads CASSWAQGAQEGYTF. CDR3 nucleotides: TGCGCCAGCAGCTGGGCACAGGGGGCGCAGGAGGGCTACACCTTC.

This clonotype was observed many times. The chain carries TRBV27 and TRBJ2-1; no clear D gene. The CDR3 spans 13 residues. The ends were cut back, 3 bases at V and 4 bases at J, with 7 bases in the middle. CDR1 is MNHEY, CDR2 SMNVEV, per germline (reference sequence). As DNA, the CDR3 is TGTGCCAGCAGTTTCGCGCTGTACAATGAGCAGTTCTTC. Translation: CASSFALYNEQFF.

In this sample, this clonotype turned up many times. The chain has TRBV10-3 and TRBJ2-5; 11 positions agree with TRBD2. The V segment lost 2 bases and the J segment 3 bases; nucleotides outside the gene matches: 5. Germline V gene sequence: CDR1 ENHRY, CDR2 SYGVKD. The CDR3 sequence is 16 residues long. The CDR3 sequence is CAISERGTSGKETQYF. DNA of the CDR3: TGTGCCATCAGTGAGCGCGGGACTAGCGGAAAAGAGACCCAGTACTTC.

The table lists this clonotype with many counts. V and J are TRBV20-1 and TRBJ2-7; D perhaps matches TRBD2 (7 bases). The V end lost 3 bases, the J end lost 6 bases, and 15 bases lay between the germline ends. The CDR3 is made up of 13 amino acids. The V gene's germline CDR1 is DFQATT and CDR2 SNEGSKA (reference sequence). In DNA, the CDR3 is TGCAGTGCTAGTCGCGGGGGCGAAAGCGAGCAGTACTTC. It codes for CSASRGGESEQYF.

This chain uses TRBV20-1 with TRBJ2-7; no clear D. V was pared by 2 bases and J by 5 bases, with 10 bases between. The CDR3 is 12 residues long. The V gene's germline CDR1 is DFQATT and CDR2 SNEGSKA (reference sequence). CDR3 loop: CSARTIWDEQYF. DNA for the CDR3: TGCAGTGCTAGAACGATCTGGGACGAGCAGTACTTC.

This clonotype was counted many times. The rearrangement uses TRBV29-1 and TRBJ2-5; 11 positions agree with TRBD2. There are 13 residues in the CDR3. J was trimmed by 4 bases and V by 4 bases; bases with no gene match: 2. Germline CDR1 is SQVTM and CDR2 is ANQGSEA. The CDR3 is CSVGLAGGETQYF. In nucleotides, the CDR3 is TGCAGCGTTGGGCTAGCGGGAGGAGAGACCCAGTACTTC.

The CDR3 sequence is CASSYRGGQGSGNTIYF. The CDR3 DNA is TGTGCCAGCAGTTACAGGGGGGGTCAGGGCTCTGGAAACACCATATATTTT. The J gene is TRBJ1-3, the V gene TRBV6-5; TRBD1 is a possible D gene (6 bases). The CDR3 runs 17 residues. Trimming removed 2 bases from V and 0 bases from J, with 14 bases in between. The germline V gene has CDR1 MNHEY and CDR2 SVGAGI.

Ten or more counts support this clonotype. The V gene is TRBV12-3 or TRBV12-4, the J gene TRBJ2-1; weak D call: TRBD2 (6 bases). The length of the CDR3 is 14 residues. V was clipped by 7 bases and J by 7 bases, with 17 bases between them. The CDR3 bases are TGTGCCAGCAATGAATGGGGGGTCTCGAATGAGCAGTTCTTC. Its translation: CASNEWGVSNEQFF.

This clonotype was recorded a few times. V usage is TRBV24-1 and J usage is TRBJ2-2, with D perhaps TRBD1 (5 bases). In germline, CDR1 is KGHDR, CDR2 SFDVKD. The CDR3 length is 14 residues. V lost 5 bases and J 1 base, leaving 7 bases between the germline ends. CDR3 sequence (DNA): TGTGCCACCAGTGGGGGCGGGAACACCGGGGAGCTGTTTTTT. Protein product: CATSGGGNTGELFF.

The CDR3 DNA is TGTGCCAGCAGCTTAGAGGGGCTCATCCCAGATACGCAGTATTTT. Residues: CASSLEGLIPDTQYF. This chain uses TRBV7-2 with TRBJ2-3; possibly TRBD1 for D (5 bases). Germline CDR1 is SGHTA and CDR2 is FQGNSA. Between the trimmed V and J ends, which lost 1 base and 4 bases, there was a span of 12 bases. The CDR3 covers 15 residues.

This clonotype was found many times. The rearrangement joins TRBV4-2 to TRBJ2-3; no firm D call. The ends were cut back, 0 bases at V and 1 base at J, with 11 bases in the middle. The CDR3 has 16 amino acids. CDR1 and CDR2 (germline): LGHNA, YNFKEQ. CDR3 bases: TGTGCCAGCAGCCAAGAAGTACATGTCGGCACAGATACGCAGTATTTT. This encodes CASSQEVHVGTDTQYF.

Here the CDR3 reads CASSEGATPYGYTF. CDR3 bases: TGTGCCAGCAGCGAAGGTGCCACTCCTTATGGCTACACCTTC. This chain uses TRBV5-5 with TRBJ1-2; D gene ambiguous. The CDR3 has 14 amino acids. Germline CDR1 SGHKS, CDR2 YYEKEE (reference sequence). V lost 4 bases, J lost 5 bases, and 15 bases lay in between.

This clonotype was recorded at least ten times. CDR3 amino acids: CSATAGTMNTEAFF. CDR3 sequence (DNA): TGCAGCGCTACCGCCGGGACAATGAACACTGAAGCTTTCTTT. The chain employs TRBV29-1 and TRBJ1-1, with D perhaps TRBD1 (6 bases). The ends were cut back, 7 bases at V and 0 bases at J, with 15 bases in the middle. This CDR3 spans 14 amino acids. Germline-derived CDR1 and CDR2 are SQVTM and ANQGSEA.

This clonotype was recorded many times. This chain's CDR3 is CASLSRLAVLGEQFF. The DNA of the CDR3 is TGTGCCAGCCTCTCGAGGCTAGCGGTTCTCGGTGAGCAGTTCTTC. The rearrangement links TRBV2 to TRBJ2-1; 7 bases match TRBD2. Germline trimming cut 8 bases from V and 9 bases from J; bases unmatched to any gene: 16. CDR3 size: 15 residues. CDR1 SNHLY and CDR2 FYNNEI come from the germline V gene.

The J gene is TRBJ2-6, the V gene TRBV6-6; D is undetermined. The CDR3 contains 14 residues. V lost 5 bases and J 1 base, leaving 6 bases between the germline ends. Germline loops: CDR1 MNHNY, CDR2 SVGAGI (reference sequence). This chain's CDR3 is CASSPSSGANVLTF. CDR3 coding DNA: TGTGCCAGCAGTCCCTCTTCTGGGGCCAACGTCCTGACTTTC.

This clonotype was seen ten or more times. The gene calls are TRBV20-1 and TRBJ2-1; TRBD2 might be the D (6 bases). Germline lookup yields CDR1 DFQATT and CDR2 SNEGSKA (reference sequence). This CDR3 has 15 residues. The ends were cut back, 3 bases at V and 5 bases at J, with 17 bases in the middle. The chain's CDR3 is CSARAPGLSHNEQFF. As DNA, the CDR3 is TGCAGTGCTAGGGCACCGGGACTGAGCCACAATGAGCAGTTCTTC.

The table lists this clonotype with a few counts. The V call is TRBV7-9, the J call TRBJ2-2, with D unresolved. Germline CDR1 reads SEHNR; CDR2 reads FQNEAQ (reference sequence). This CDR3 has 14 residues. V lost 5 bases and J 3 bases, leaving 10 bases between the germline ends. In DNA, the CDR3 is TGTGCCAGCAGCGATAACTCCTACACCGGGGAGCTGTTTTTT. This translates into CASSDNSYTGELFF.

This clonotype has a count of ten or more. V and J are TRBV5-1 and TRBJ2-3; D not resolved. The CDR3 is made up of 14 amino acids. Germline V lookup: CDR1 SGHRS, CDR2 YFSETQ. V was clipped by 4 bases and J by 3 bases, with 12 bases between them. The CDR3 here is CASSLSEQTDTQYF. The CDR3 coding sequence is TGCGCCAGCAGCCTATCGGAGCAGACAGATACGCAGTATTTT.